The 30 T cell receptor beta chains below all came from one sample that was sequenced in a study of shared clonotypes between healthy human individuals. The table came from immunoSEQ multiplex PCR; TCRdb's copy has only in-frame clones and leaves some out. The data show millions of clones, around 95% seen once. Material for sequencing was naive CD4+ T cells sorted from blood. The sample's subset: CD45RA+ positively selected. These TCRs come from a man younger than 30 in good health.

The rearrangement joins TRBV7-8 to TRBJ2-3, with TRBD2 as a possible D gene (5 bases). The CDR3 loop spans 17 amino acids. Trimming took off 4 bases at V and 2 bases at J, with 19 bases between the two ends. The V gene's germline CDR1 is SGHVS and CDR2 FQNEAQ. CDR3: CASSSRPRGLVTDTQYF. DNA of the CDR3: TGTGCCAGCAGCTCCCGCCCCCGTGGACTCGTCACAGATACGCAGTATTTT.

J is TRBJ2-7 and V is TRBV5-1, with D perhaps TRBD2 (6 bases). The germline gives CDR1 SGHRS, CDR2 YFSETQ. V was shortened by 5 bases and J by 0 bases, with 15 bases between the two germline ends. The CDR3 has 15 residues. The CDR3 nucleotides are TGCGCCAGCAGGGTGACAGCGGGCCCCTCCTACGAGCAGTACTTC. Protein: CASRVTAGPSYEQYF.

The V and J genes are TRBV28 and TRBJ2-5, with 8 nucleotides matching TRBD2. V lost 8 bases, J lost 5 bases, and 10 bases stayed unmatched. Germline V gives CDR1 MDHEN, CDR2 SYDVKM. This CDR3 region has 14 residues. For the CDR3, the DNA is TGTGCCAGCGGGACTAGAAGCGGGTCGGAGACCCAGTACTTC. Its protein is CASGTRSGSETQYF.

V and J are TRBV6-5 and TRBJ2-7; TRBD1 might be the D (6 bases). Trimming pared 9 bases from V and 1 base from J, leaving 13 bases between. CDR3 length: 13 amino acids. The V gene's germline CDR1 is MNHEY and CDR2 SVGAGI. The CDR3 is CASRDTYSYEQYF. The CDR3 DNA sequence: TGTGCCAGTAGGGACACCTATTCCTACGAGCAGTACTTC.

For this clone: The junction differs from germline at one of its ends, possibly a read error. This rearrangement joins TRBV9 to TRBJ2-3; 9 bases align to TRBD2. The CDR3 consists of 13 residues. Germline V gives CDR1 SGDLS, CDR2 YYNGEE. The CDR3 is CASSETGLAFIHF. The CDR3 coding sequence is TGTGCCAGCAGCGAAACGGGACTAGCCTTCATTCATTTT.

The chain couples TRBV7-9 to TRBJ2-7; 7 positions agree with TRBD1. This CDR3 has 14 residues. Germline CDR1 reads SEHNR; CDR2 reads FQNEAQ (reference sequence). Trimming at V came to 4 bases and at J to 4 bases, leaving 7 bases not matched to a gene. CDR3 protein: CASSSPGTEYEQYF. The CDR3 DNA sequence: TGTGCCAGCAGCTCGCCCGGGACAGAATACGAGCAGTACTTC.

The chain uses TRBV6-5 and TRBJ2-7, with a weak D call TRBD2 (6 bases). V was shortened by 11 bases and J by 3 bases, with 14 bases between the two germline ends. The germline V gene encodes CDR1 MNHEY and CDR2 SVGAGI. The CDR3 is made up of 12 amino acids. The CDR3 nucleotides read TGTGCCTTGGGACGGGAGAACTACGAGCAGTACTTC. Amino acid sequence: CALGRENYEQYF.

This clone was seen once. The rearrangement joins TRBV27 to TRBJ2-7; 15 bases agree with TRBD2. This CDR3 spans 19 amino acids. Germline assignment: CDR1 MNHEY and CDR2 SMNVEV (reference sequence). V trimming: 5 bases; J trimming: 4 bases; junction bases outside the gene matches: 15. Here the CDR3 reads CASSPTGTSGRRGSYEQYF. The DNA of the CDR3 is TGTGCCAGCAGTCCGACCGGGACTAGCGGGAGGAGGGGGAGTTACGAGCAGTACTTC.

This clone was seen just once. The V gene is TRBV4-3, the J gene TRBJ2-1; 12 bases are shared with TRBD2. CDR1 LGHNA and CDR2 YSLEER come from the germline V gene. The CDR3 is 17 residues long. The V segment lost 4 bases and the J segment 4 bases; nucleotides outside the gene matches: 8. The CDR3 DNA sequence: TGCGCCAGCAGCCGGAATACCGGGACTAGCGGGTACAATGAGCAGTTCTTC. Translated, it gives CASSRNTGTSGYNEQFF.

This chain links TRBV7-3 with TRBJ2-3; no definite D call. Germline CDR1 is SGHTA and CDR2 is FQGTGA. V gave up 2 bases and J gave up 2 bases, with 11 bases separating them. The CDR3 length is 15 residues. CDR3 sequence (DNA): TGTGCCAGCAGCTTAGAAACGGGCCCCACAGATACGCAGTATTTT. It codes for CASSLETGPTDTQYF. The full variable domain, its missing parts supplied by reference TRBV7-3 and TRBJ2-3, is GAGVSQTPSNKVTEKGKYVELRCDPISGHTALYWYRQSLGQGPEFLIYFQGTGAADDSGLPNDRFFAVRPEGSVSTLKIQRTERGDSAVYLCASSLETGPTDTQYFGPGTRLTVL.

The table lists this clone with many counts. The gene calls are TRBV27 and TRBJ1-2, with 9 bases that match TRBD1. This CDR3 has 14 residues. Germline CDR1 MNHEY, CDR2 SMNVEV (reference sequence). The V gene end was trimmed by 4 bases and the J gene end by 7 bases; junction bases not matched to a gene: 7. In nucleotides, the CDR3 is TGTGCCAGCAGTTCATACCCGACAGGGGGTGGCTACACCTTC. Protein: CASSSYPTGGGYTF.

The rearrangement joins TRBV5-1 to TRBJ2-3; 7 bases are a match to TRBD1. With V trimmed by 1 base and J by 2 bases, 7 bases remained unmatched. The CDR3 loop spans 16 amino acids. From germline, CDR1 is SGHRS and CDR2 YFSETQ. CDR3 sequence: CASSLTGVPSTDTQYF. In nucleotides, the CDR3 is TGCGCCAGCAGCTTGACAGGGGTACCCTCCACAGATACGCAGTATTTT.

The V and J genes are TRBV2 and TRBJ2-7; no clear D. The V and J ends lost 4 bases and 0 bases respectively, with 10 bases between them. Germline loops: CDR1 SNHLY, CDR2 FYNNEI. This CDR3 contains 14 residues. The CDR3 sequence is CASSVRTSSYEQYF. DNA for the CDR3: TGTGCCAGCAGTGTAAGGACCAGCTCCTACGAGCAGTACTTC. Supplemented by reference TRBV2 and TRBJ2-7, the full variable domain reads EPEVTQTPSHQVTQMGQEVILRCVPISNHLYFYWYRQILGQKVEFLVSFYNNEISEKSEIFDDQFSVERPDGSNFTLKIRSTKLEDSAMYFCASSVRTSSYEQYFGPGTRLTVT.

This clone was seen just once. The CDR3 sequence: CASSLGHLSYNSPLHF. The CDR3 nucleotides are TGTGCCAGCAGCTTAGGGCACCTCTCCTATAATTCACCCCTCCACTTT. The J gene is TRBJ1-6, the V gene TRBV7-9; unclear D gene. The ends were cut back, 1 base at V and 0 bases at J, with 7 bases in the middle. The CDR3 is 16 amino acids. The germline CDR1 and CDR2 sequences are SEHNR and FQNEAQ (reference sequence).

The chain uses TRBV27 and TRBJ2-3, with D possibly matching TRBD2 (6 bases). The CDR3 length is 15 residues. Germline V gives CDR1 MNHEY, CDR2 SMNVEV (reference sequence). Trimming stripped 9 bases from V and 0 bases from J, with 16 bases between. The DNA for the CDR3 is TGTGCCAGTACTAATAGCGGAGCTAGCACAGATACGCAGTATTTT. This gives the protein CASTNSGASTDTQYF.

A single count supports this clone. The rearrangement joins TRBV11-2 to TRBJ1-1, with TRBD1 identical over 7 bases. CDR1 and CDR2 (germline): SGHAT, FQNNGV. V lost 5 bases and J lost 4; bases outside the gene matches: 7. The CDR3 has 14 amino acids. CDR3 coding DNA: TGTGCCAGCAGCCTGACAGGGTTCGGCACTGAAGCTTTCTTT. It encodes CASSLTGFGTEAFF.

The chain links TRBV27 to TRBJ2-1, with 7 nucleotides matching TRBD2. This CDR3 region has 15 residues. Germline assignment: CDR1 MNHEY and CDR2 SMNVEV (reference sequence). With 2 bases clipped from V and 3 bases from J, the junction kept 4 bases outside the gene matches. The CDR3 loop is CASSLAGAVYNEQFF. DNA for the CDR3: TGTGCCAGCAGTTTAGCGGGAGCAGTCTACAATGAGCAGTTCTTC.

This clone appeared once. This chain joins TRBV14 and TRBJ2-3; no definite D call. The CDR3 totals 15 residues. V was clipped by 2 bases and J by 0 bases, with 9 bases between them. CDR1 SGHDN and CDR2 FVKESK come from the germline V gene. The CDR3, as DNA: TGTGCCAGCAGCCAACTGCAGCACAGCACAGATACGCAGTATTTT. Its protein is CASSQLQHSTDTQYF. The full variable domain, its missing parts supplied by reference TRBV14 and TRBJ2-3, is EAGVTQFPSHSVIEKGQTVTLRCDPISGHDNLYWYRRVMGKEIKFLLHFVKESKQDESGMPNNRFLAERTGGTYSTLKVQPAELEDSGVYFCASSQLQHSTDTQYFGPGTRLTVL.

Turning to this clone: This sequence may be a read error, since a much larger clone differs from it by one base. The rearrangement uses TRBV29-1 and TRBJ1-1, with 7 bases fitting TRBD1. Germline values: CDR1 SQVTM, CDR2 ANQGSEA. The CDR3 length is 15 residues. CDR3 coding DNA: TGCAGCGTTGAAGAGGCAGGGGGTAGAAGAACTGAAGCTTCCTTT. Protein: CSVEEAGGRRTEASF. Based on the CDR3 plus reference TRBV29-1 and TRBJ1-1, the full variable domain is SAVISQKPSRDICQRGTSLTIQCQVDSQVTMMFWYRQQPGQSLTLIATANQGSEATYESGFVIDKFPISRPNLTFSTLTVSNMSPEDSSIYLCSVEEAGGRRTEASFGQGTRLTVV.

This clone was picked up one time. The chain combines TRBV6-6 with TRBJ1-6, with 8 nucleotides matching TRBD1. J was trimmed by 10 bases and V by 6 bases; bases with no gene match: 8. This CDR3 is 14 amino acids long. CDR1 and CDR2 (germline): MNHNY, SVGAGI (reference sequence). The CDR3 is CASSIDRDRSPLHF. The CDR3, as DNA: TGTGCCAGCAGCATAGACAGGGACAGGTCACCCCTCCACTTT.

The chain recombines TRBV5-1 with TRBJ2-5, with TRBD1 identical over 10 bases. CDR3 length: 16 amino acids. Trimming took 4 bases from V and 5 from J; bases not matched to a gene: 11. Germline-derived CDR1 and CDR2 are SGHRS and YFSETQ. In DNA, the CDR3 is TGCGCCAGCAGCGGGGGACCGGGACAGGGGACGGAGACCCAGTACTTC. Translation: CASSGGPGQGTETQYF.

V and J are TRBV5-1 and TRBJ2-5, with 11 bases matching TRBD2. J gave up 4 bases and V 0 bases, and 2 bases lay outside the gene matches. The CDR3 extends over 15 amino acids. Germline loops: CDR1 SGHRS, CDR2 YFSETQ. The CDR3 spells CASSLGLAGTETQYF. As DNA, the CDR3 is TGCGCCAGCAGCTTGGGACTAGCGGGGACAGAGACCCAGTACTTC. The full variable domain, with the rest looked up from reference TRBV5-1 and TRBJ2-5, is KAGVTQTPRYLIKTRGQQVTLSCSPISGHRSVSWYQQTPGQGLQFLFEYFSETQRNKGNFPGRFSGRQFSNSRSEMNVSTLELGDSALYLCASSLGLAGTETQYFGPGTRLLVL.

This chain links TRBV5-1 with TRBJ2-2, with 8 nucleotides matching TRBD1. With V trimmed by 1 base and J by 4 bases, 9 bases remained unmatched. The CDR3 sequence is 17 residues long. The V gene's germline CDR1 is SGHRS and CDR2 YFSETQ. The CDR3 coding sequence is TGCGCCAGCAGCTTGTTGGACAGGGTCAGGCTCACCGGGGAGCTGTTTTTT. Amino acid sequence: CASSLLDRVRLTGELFF.

The V and J genes are TRBV19 and TRBJ2-2; weak D call: TRBD1 (7 bases). V lost 6 bases to trimming and J lost 4 bases, with 15 bases between them. This CDR3 is built from 15 residues. Germline V gene sequence: CDR1 LNHDA, CDR2 SQIVND (reference sequence). This CDR3 is CASRTRGAGTGELFF. In DNA form, the CDR3 reads TGTGCCAGTAGAACCAGGGGGGCGGGCACCGGGGAGCTGTTTTTT.

The rearrangement uses TRBV6-5 and TRBJ1-5; 11 bases map to TRBD1. J was trimmed by 11 bases and V by 6 bases; bases with no gene match: 6. Germline CDR1 MNHEY, CDR2 SVGAGI. This CDR3 has 13 residues. The DNA for the CDR3 is TGTGCCAGCAGAAGGACAGGGGGCGCCGCCCAGCATTTT. Translating gives CASRRTGGAAQHF.

The chain couples TRBV7-6 to TRBJ1-2, with a possible D match to TRBD1 (5 bases). Germline V gene sequence: CDR1 SGHVS, CDR2 FNYEAQ. CDR3 length: 13 amino acids. V gave up 2 bases and J gave up 4 bases, with 8 bases separating them. The CDR3 sequence is CASSLQGFYGYTF. The CDR3 DNA is TGTGCCAGCAGCTTACAGGGCTTCTATGGCTACACCTTC.

The V call is TRBV2, the J call TRBJ1-4, with D unresolved. Germline CDR1 SNHLY, CDR2 FYNNEI. Trimming stripped 6 bases from V and 4 bases from J, with 15 bases between. The length of the CDR3 is 15 residues. The CDR3 region has the DNA TGTGCCAGCAGAGGCACGGGTAGGAGTAATGAAAAACTGTTTTTT. Protein product: CASRGTGRSNEKLFF.

This chain links TRBV7-2 with TRBJ1-2; D ambiguous. CDR1 SGHTA and CDR2 FQGNSA come from the germline V gene. Trimming cost V 0 bases and J 3 bases, with 11 bases left between them. The CDR3 consists of 15 residues. As DNA, the CDR3 is TGTGCCAGCAGCTTAGCGCCCGGGGAATACTATGGCTACACCTTC. It yields the protein CASSLAPGEYYGYTF.

As concerns this clone: The identical CDR3 is also encoded by other nucleotide sequences in the sample. The CDR3 spells CASSLVETQYF. CDR3 DNA: TGTGCCAGCAGCTTGGTCGAGACCCAGTACTTC. The chain carries TRBV7-2 and TRBJ2-5; no clear D. CDR3 size: 11 residues. Germline V gives CDR1 SGHTA, CDR2 FQGNSA. Between the trimmed V and J ends, which lost 3 bases and 5 bases, there was a span of 4 bases. Full variable domain (remainder filled in from reference TRBV7-2 and TRBJ2-5): GAGVSQSPSNKVTEKGKDVELRCDPISGHTALYWYRQSLGQGLEFLIYFQGNSAPDKSGLPSDRFSAERTGGSVSTLTIQRTQQEDSAVYLCASSLVETQYFGPGTRLLVL.

This clone was found a few times. At the DNA level, this CDR3 is encoded by other sequences in the same sample as well. The chain joins TRBV7-2 to TRBJ1-5; 7 nucleotides agree with TRBD1. Per the germline V gene, CDR1 is SGHTA and CDR2 is FQGNSA. CDR3 length equals 14 residues. J gave up 5 bases and V 4 bases, and 5 bases lay outside the gene matches. The CDR3 DNA follows: TGTGCCAGCAGCTCCAGACAGGGTGATCAGCCCCAGCATTTT. Its translation is CASSSRQGDQPQHF.